This T cell receptor (beta chain) was obtained from a study of blood T cell repertoires in COVID-19. Assay: immunoSEQ multiplex PCR; the TCRdb copy retains only in-frame clones and omits some. Among 150,000 to 160,000 clones listed, approximately 90% were seen once. Germline V lookup: CDR1 KGHDR, CDR2 SFDVKD. The CDR3 extends over 16 amino acids. V gave up 4 bases and J gave up 3 bases, with 15 bases separating them. Sequenced: peripheral blood. J is TRBJ2-1 and V is TRBV24-1, with D perhaps matching TRBD2 (5 bases). The source is a woman aged 40 to 49 with acute or convalescent COVID-19. This chain's CDR3 is CATSDSSGAIYNEQFF. The DNA of the CDR3 is TGTGCCACCAGTGACTCCAGCGGCGCAATCTACAATGAGCAGTTCTTC.